The 16 T cell receptor beta chains in this list originate from one sample, sequenced in a study of tissue T cells after allogeneic stem cell transplantation. Repertoires were generated with immunoSEQ multiplex PCR, while TCRdb's copy carries only in-frame clones and drops some. The data contain 17,000 or so clones, about 70% of them singletons. The source material was spleen. The source is a female BALB/c mouse in good health. Mouse strain MHC haplotype: H2-d.

Of note for this clone: Gene names refer to mouse genes. Read sequence stops 1 residue before the CDR3 end, and the germline J gene provides the missing end. The rearrangement links TRBV3 to TRBJ2-7; the match to TRBD2 covers 10 bases. From germline, CDR1 is SNHLY and CDR2 FYNGKV (reference sequence). The CDR3 runs to 13 residues. The V gene end was trimmed by 2 bases and the J gene end by 6 bases; junction bases not matched to a gene: 1. The DNA read from the CDR3 is TGTGCCAGCAGCTTACTGGGGGGGCTTGAACAGTAC. The encoded protein is CASSLLGGLEQY. The CDR3 as a whole reads CASSLLGGLEQYF.

Points on this clone: Gene names are mouse gene names. The read stops 1 residue short of the end of the CDR3; the missing end is completed from the germline J gene. The chain recombines TRBV31 with TRBJ2-5; 10 bases are shared with TRBD2. V was pared by 3 bases and J by 3 bases, with 3 bases of the junction left unmatched. The germline gives CDR1 GKSSPN, CDR2 SITVG. CDR3 length: 14 residues. CDR3 region: CAWRGLGSQDTQYF. CDR3 DNA (partial): TGTGCCTGGAGGGGACTGGGGTCACAAGACACCCAGTAC.

This clone showed up just a few times. Gene names refer to mouse genes. Read data end 1 residue before the CDR3 end; the end is taken from the germline J gene. The chain combines TRBV13-3 with TRBJ1-3, with a weak D call TRBD1 (6 bases). The CDR3 covers 12 residues. Deletions cut 2 bases from V and 7 bases from J, with 7 bases between. Looked up from germline, CDR1 is NNHDY and CDR2 is SYVADS. The CDR3: CASSDTGNTLYF. The sequenced CDR3 bases are TGTGCCAGCAGTGACACAGGGAATACGCTCTAT.

Points on this clone: Gene names are mouse gene names. The CDR3 goes on 1 residue after the read ends, and that part is filled in from the germline J gene. This rearrangement joins TRBV1 to TRBJ1-3, with a weak D call TRBD1 (5 bases). From germline, CDR1 is NSQYPW and CDR2 LRSPGD (reference sequence). The CDR3 runs to 15 residues. Between the trimmed V and J ends, which lost 3 bases and 0 bases, there was a span of 9 bases. CDR3 amino acids: CTCSAGQNSGNTLYF. CDR3 bases read: TGCACCTGCAGTGCTGGACAAAATTCTGGAAATACGCTCTAT.

To note about this clone: Genes here carry mouse names. From the germline J gene comes the end of the CDR3, since the read stops 1 residue before it. V and J are TRBV4 and TRBJ2-3; TRBD2 matches 11 bases. There are 17 residues in the CDR3. From germline, CDR1 is LGHDT and CDR2 YNNKQL (reference sequence). J lost 0 bases, V lost 4 bases, and 6 bases had no gene match. CDR3 DNA (partial): TGTGCCAGCAGCTCTCGACTGGGGGGGTCTAGTGCAGAAACGCTGTAT. Translation gives CASSSRLGGSSAETLY. The entire CDR3 sequence reads CASSSRLGGSSAETLYF. The whole variable domain, remainder taken from reference TRBV4 and TRBJ2-3, is ETAVFQTPNYHVTQVGNEVSFNCKQTLGHDTMYWYKQDSKKLLKIMFSYNNKQLIVNETVPRRFSPQSSDKAHLNLRIKSVEPEDSAVYLCASSSRLGGSSAETLYFGSGTRLTVL.

This clone was detected only a few times. Gene names denote mouse genes. The read terminates 1 residue ahead of where the CDR3 ends, so the germline J gene completes it. The chain couples TRBV31 to TRBJ2-1; unclear D gene. The V end was cut by 0 bases, the J end by 7 bases, with 10 bases between. Per germline, CDR1 GKSSPN and CDR2 SITVG. This CDR3 is 13 amino acids long. The CDR3 protein is CAWSLEGRAEQFF. CDR3 bases read: TGTGCCTGGAGTCTAGAAGGGAGGGCTGAGCAGTTC.

Points on this clone: Gene and germline names: mouse. Read sequence stops 1 residue before the CDR3 end, and the germline J gene provides the missing end. The chain carries TRBV13-1 and TRBJ1-5, with 9 bases that match TRBD1. Germline lookup yields CDR1 NSHNY and CDR2 SYGAGN. The CDR3 has 15 amino acids. V shed 3 bases, J shed 3 bases, and the junction held 4 bases outside the gene matches. CDR3 DNA, as far as it was read: TGTGCCAGCAGTGCCCCGGGACAGGGCAACCAGGCTCCGCTT. This translates into CASSAPGQGNQAPL. The CDR3 as a whole reads CASSAPGQGNQAPLF. Together with reference TRBV13-1 and TRBJ1-5, the CDR3 gives the full variable domain: EAAVTQSPRNKVTVTGGNVTLSCRQTNSHNYMYWYRQDTGHGLRLIHYSYGAGNLRIGDVPDGYKATRTTQEDFFLLLELASPSQTSLYFCASSAPGQGNQAPLFGEGTRLSVL.

Concerning this clone: The genes and germline here are from mouse. Read data end 1 residue before the CDR3 end; the end is taken from the germline J gene. This chain connects TRBV13-2 to TRBJ2-1, with D tentatively TRBD1 (5 bases). V lost 1 base and J 0 bases, leaving 8 bases between the germline ends. CDR3 length: 15 amino acids. CDR1 NNHNN and CDR2 SYGAGS come from the germline V gene (reference sequence). CDR3 bases read: TGTGCCAGCGGTGATCCGGACATTAACTATGCTGAGCAGTTC. It yields the protein CASGDPDINYAEQF. The whole CDR3 sequence reads CASGDPDINYAEQFF.

About this clone itself: Genes here carry mouse names. CDR3 DNA (partial): TGTGCCAGCAGTGAGCTGGGACAGGGGTCCGGCACAGAAGTCTTC. As protein: CASSELGQGSGTEVF. The whole CDR3 sequence is CASSELGQGSGTEVFF. The chain joins TRBV13-1 to TRBJ1-1; TRBD1 aligns across 10 bases. The read ends 1 residue early relative to the CDR3; the germline J gene fills the gap. With V trimmed by 2 bases and J by 4 bases, 8 bases remained unmatched. There are 16 residues in the CDR3. Germline V gives CDR1 NSHNY, CDR2 SYGAGN.

Regarding this clone: Germline and genes: mouse. The CDR3 end lies 1 residue beyond the end of the read and is filled in from the germline J gene. The V and J genes are TRBV13-2 and TRBJ2-3; no definite D call. This CDR3 has 14 amino acids. Germline CDR1 reads NNHNN; CDR2 reads SYGAGS (reference sequence). The V end lost 0 bases, the J end lost 0 bases, and 5 bases lay between the germline ends. CDR3 sequence reads: CASGDEASAETLYF. The covered CDR3 bases are TGTGCCAGCGGTGATGAAGCTAGTGCAGAAACGCTGTAT.

With regard to this clone: The gene symbols are mouse symbols. The sequence runs out 1 residue before the end of the CDR3; the remainder is reconstructed from the germline J gene. The genes are TRBV31 and TRBJ2-5; 9 nucleotides match TRBD2. This CDR3 comprises 15 residues. With V trimmed by 3 bases and J by 0 bases, 4 bases remained unmatched. Germline V gene data show CDR1 as GKSSPN and CDR2 as SITVG. CDR3 amino acids: CAWSGLGNNQDTQYF. The sequenced part of the CDR3 DNA is TGTGCCTGGAGCGGACTGGGGAATAACCAAGACACCCAGTAC. The complete variable domain, with remaining parts taken from reference TRBV31 and TRBJ2-5, reads AQTIHQWPVAEIKAVGSPLSLGCTIKGKSSPNLYWYWQATGGTLQQLFYSITVGQVESVVQLNLSASRPKDDQFILSTEKLLLSHSGFYLCAWSGLGNNQDTQYFGPGTRLLVL.

About this clone: Each gene name is a mouse one. The read terminates 1 residue before the CDR3 end, so the remaining end is supplied by the germline J gene. This sequence joins TRBV4 and TRBJ1-1; 10 positions match TRBD1. The junction had 4 bases not matched to a gene; V was cut back by 5 bases and J by 10 bases. Germline CDR1 and CDR2: LGHDT and YNNKQL (reference sequence). The CDR3 consists of 12 residues. CDR3 DNA, as far as it was read: TGTGCCAGCAGCCGACAGGGGGCGGGAGTCTTC. Its translation: CASSRQGAGVF. The entire CDR3 protein is CASSRQGAGVFF.

A remark on this clone: Germline and genes: mouse. Read sequence stops 1 residue before the CDR3 end, and the germline J gene provides the missing end. The chain links TRBV5 to TRBJ1-1, with D uncertain. Germline V gene data show CDR1 as LGHNA and CDR2 as YNLKQL (reference sequence). The CDR3 covers 15 residues. V lost 0 bases to trimming and J lost 0 bases, with 8 bases between them. CDR3 DNA, as far as it was read: TGTGCCAGCAGCCAAGATTCAGGCACAAACACAGAAGTCTTC. Protein product: CASSQDSGTNTEVF. The CDR3, in full, reads CASSQDSGTNTEVFF.

A remark on this clone: Gene names and germline match the mouse. Read coverage stops 1 residue before the CDR3 terminus; the germline J gene supplies the remainder. The chain carries TRBV24 and TRBJ2-4, with D perhaps being TRBD1 or TRBD2 (6 bases each). The V gene lost 2 bases and the J gene lost 6 bases, with 12 bases spanning the gap. Germline CDR1 KGHTA, CDR2 FRNEEI. The CDR3 loop spans 14 amino acids. Incomplete CDR3 DNA: TGTGCCAGCAGTCTGAAGGGGGGAGAGAACACCTTGTAC. The encoded protein is CASSLKGGENTLY. The entire CDR3 reads CASSLKGGENTLYF.

Notes on this clone: Mouse gene names apply. The sequenced fragment ends 1 residue before the CDR3 boundary, so the rest is inferred from the germline J gene. The gene calls are TRBV13-3 and TRBJ1-1, with D unresolved. CDR3 length: 14 amino acids. The germline CDR1 and CDR2 sequences are NNHDY and SYVADS. Trimming took 4 bases from V and 0 from J, leaving 10 bases between them. Partial CDR3 DNA: TGTGCCAGCAGTAACCCCGGGGCAAACACAGAAGTCTTC. Protein product: CASSNPGANTEVF. Given in full, the CDR3 is CASSNPGANTEVFF.

For this clone: Gene names denote mouse genes. Read data end 1 residue before the CDR3 end; the end is taken from the germline J gene. The chain recombines TRBV31 with TRBJ2-3; D remains ambiguous. Between the trimmed V and J ends, which lost 1 base and 0 bases, there was a span of 8 bases. The CDR3 is 14 amino acids. The germline V gene has CDR1 GKSSPN and CDR2 SITVG. CDR3 bases read: TGTGCCTGGAGTCCGGCAACTAGTGCAGAAACGCTGTAT. Its translation: CAWSPATSAETLY. The CDR3, in full, reads CAWSPATSAETLYF.